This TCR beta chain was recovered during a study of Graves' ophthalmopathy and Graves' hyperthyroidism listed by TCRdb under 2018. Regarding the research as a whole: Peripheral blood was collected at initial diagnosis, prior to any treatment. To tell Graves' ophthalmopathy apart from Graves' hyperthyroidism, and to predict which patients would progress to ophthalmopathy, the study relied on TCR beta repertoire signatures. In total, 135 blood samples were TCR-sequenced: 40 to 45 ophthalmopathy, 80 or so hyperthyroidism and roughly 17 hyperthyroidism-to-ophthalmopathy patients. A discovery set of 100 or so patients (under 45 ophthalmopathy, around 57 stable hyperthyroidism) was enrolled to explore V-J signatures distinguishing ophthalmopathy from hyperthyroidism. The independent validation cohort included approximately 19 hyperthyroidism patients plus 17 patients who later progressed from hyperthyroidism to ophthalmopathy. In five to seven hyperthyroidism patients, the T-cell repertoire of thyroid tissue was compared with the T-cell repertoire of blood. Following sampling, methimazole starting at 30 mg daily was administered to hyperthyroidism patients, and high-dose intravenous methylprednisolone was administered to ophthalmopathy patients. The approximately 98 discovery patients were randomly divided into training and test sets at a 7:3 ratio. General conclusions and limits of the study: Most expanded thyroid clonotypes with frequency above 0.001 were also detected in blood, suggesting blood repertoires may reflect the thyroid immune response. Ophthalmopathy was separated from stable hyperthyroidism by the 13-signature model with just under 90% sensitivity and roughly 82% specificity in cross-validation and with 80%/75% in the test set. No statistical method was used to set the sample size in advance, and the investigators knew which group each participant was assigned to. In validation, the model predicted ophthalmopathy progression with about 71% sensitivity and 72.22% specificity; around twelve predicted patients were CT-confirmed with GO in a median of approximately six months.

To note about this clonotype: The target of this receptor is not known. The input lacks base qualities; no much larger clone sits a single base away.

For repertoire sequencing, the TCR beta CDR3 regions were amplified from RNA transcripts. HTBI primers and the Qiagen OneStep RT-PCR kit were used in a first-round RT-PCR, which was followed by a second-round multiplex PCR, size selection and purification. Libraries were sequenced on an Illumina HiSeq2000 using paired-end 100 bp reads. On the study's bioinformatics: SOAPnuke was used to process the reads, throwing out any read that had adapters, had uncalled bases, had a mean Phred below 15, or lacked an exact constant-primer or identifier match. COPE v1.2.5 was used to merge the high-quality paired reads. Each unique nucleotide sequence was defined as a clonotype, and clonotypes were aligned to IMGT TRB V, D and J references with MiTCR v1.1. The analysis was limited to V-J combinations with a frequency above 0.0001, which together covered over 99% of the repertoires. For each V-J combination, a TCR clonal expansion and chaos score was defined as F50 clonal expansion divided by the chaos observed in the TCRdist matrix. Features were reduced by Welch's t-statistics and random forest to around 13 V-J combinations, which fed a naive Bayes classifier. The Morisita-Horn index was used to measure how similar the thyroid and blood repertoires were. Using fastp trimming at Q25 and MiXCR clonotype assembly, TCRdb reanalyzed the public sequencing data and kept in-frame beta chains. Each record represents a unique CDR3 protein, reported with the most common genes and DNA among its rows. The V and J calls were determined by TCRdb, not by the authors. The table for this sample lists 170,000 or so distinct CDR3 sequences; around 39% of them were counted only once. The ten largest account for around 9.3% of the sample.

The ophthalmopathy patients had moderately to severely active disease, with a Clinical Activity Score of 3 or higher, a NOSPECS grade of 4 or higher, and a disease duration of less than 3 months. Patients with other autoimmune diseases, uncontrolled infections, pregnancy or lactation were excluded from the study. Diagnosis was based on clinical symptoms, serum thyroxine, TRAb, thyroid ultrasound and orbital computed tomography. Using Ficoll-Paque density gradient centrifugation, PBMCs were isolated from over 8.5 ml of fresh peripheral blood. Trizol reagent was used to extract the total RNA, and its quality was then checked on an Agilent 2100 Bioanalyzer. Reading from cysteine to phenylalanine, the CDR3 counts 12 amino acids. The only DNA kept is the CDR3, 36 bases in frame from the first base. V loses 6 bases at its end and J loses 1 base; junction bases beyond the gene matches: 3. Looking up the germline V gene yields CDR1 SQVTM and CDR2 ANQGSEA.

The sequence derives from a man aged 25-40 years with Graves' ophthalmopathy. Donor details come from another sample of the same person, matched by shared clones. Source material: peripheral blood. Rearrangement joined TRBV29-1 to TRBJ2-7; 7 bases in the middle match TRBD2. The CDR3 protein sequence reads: CSVLLASYEQYF. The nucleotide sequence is TGCAGCGTGCTACTAGCGTCCTACGAGCAGTACTTC.